This entry is about one T cell receptor beta chain. Its antigen is still unknown. These data are taken from a study of long-term antiretroviral therapy in people with HIV. Overall study findings and caveats: Blood collection from about 2003 to 2018 possibly occurred under older ART regimens.

The immunoSEQ assay was v3.0, run at survey level. Data came from immunoSEQ multiplex PCR; TCRdb stores just in-frame clones and leaves some out. The sample has some 28,000 clones, around 80% seen once. Trimming removed 0 bases from V and 1 base from J; junction bases left unmatched: 7. The CDR3 has 16 amino acids. The V gene's germline CDR1 is SGHRS and CDR2 YFSETQ. V usage is TRBV5-1 and J usage is TRBJ2-7, with TRBD1 matching 7 bases. The starting material was unsorted PBMCs, obtained 1.5 years before starting antiretroviral therapy. The source is a man aged 18 to 35 with HIV. CDR3 sequence: CASSLVGAGGSYEQYF. CDR3 in DNA: TGCGCCAGCAGCTTGGTTGGGGCAGGGGGTTCCTACGAGCAGTACTTC.